This TCR beta chain derives from a study of regulatory T cells in long-lasting Graves disease. This clonotype was detected many times. Its cognate antigen is unknown. Time point meaning: persistent/refractory GD, antithyroid drugs over 5 years with positive TRAb. PBMCs were the source of the RNA used for TCR sequencing. This CDR3 has 15 residues. V was shortened by 1 base and J by 5 bases, with 14 bases between the two germline ends. The germline gives CDR1 MDHEN, CDR2 SYDVKM. Points from the study as a whole: TCR diversity was lower in persistent Graves' patients than in newly diagnosed ones.

For TCR beta, libraries came from iRepertoire HTBI primers and Arm-PCR of CDR3 regions. TCRdb recomputed calls from the multiplex PCR reads with MiXCR, one row per CDR3 protein. The sample gives over 650,000 distinct CDR3 sequences, 30% of which show up once; about 40% is in the top ten. The material was peripheral blood mononuclear cells (PBMCs), obtained when the disease was refractory, from a patient treated with antithyroid drugs. The TCR comes from a female donor with Graves disease. The chain is built from TRBV28 and TRBJ1-1; D ambiguous. The CDR3 DNA reads as TGTGCCAGCAGTTTATACGCAGGACTCGTGACTGAAGCTTTCTTT. This codes for CASSLYAGLVTEAFF.